This T cell receptor beta chain was observed in a study of T cells after somatic rescue of genetic block. Data came from immunoSEQ multiplex PCR; TCRdb stores just in-frame clones and leaves some out. The table includes around 67,000 clones, about nine tenths detected once. There are 16 residues in the CDR3. Germline CDR1 and CDR2: MDHEN and SYDVKM. With V trimmed by 5 bases and J by 2 bases, 8 bases remained unmatched. Material for sequencing was peripheral blood mononuclear cells (PBMCs). The TCR comes from a man under 40. This rearrangement joins TRBV28 to TRBJ2-7; 11 bases are shared with TRBD2. CDR3 sequence reads: CASSPRPTSGTYEQYF. CDR3 in DNA: TGTGCCAGCAGTCCTCGCCCGACTAGCGGGACCTACGAGCAGTACTTC. The variable domain in full, with the rest retrieved from reference TRBV28 and TRBJ2-7, is DVKVTQSSRYLVKRTGEKVFLECVQDMDHENMFWYRQDPGLGLRLIYFSYDVKMKEKGDIPEGYSVSREKKERFSLILESASTNQTSMYLCASSPRPTSGTYEQYFGPGTRLTVT.